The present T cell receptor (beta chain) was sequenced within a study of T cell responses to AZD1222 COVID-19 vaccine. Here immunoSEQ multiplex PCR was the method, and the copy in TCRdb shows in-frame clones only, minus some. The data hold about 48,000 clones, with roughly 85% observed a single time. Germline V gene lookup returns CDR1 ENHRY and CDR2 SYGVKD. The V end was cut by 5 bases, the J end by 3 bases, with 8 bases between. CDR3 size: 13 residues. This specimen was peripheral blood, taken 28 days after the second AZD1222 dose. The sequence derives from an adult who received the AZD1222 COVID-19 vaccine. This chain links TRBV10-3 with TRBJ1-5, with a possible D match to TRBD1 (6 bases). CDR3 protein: CAISRDNNQPQHF. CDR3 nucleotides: TGTGCCATCAGTCGGGACAACAATCAGCCCCAGCATTTT.